A selection of T cell receptor beta chains follows, all from one sample in a study of cytomegalovirus exposure and HLA in healthy donors. Here immunoSEQ multiplex PCR was the method, and the copy in TCRdb shows in-frame clones only, minus some. The sample has fewer than 200,000 clones, roughly nine tenths seen once. The sample was PBMCs. These receptors were collected from a girl less than two years old in good health and CMV-seronegative. Both conserved end residues are part of each CDR3. D genes are given only for firm matches. Clone size, where shown, is once, few, many, or a class for clones that have expanded.

abundance	d_gene	j_gene	v_gene	CDR3nt	CDR3aa
.	.	TRBJ2-7	TRBV4-3	TGCGCCAGCAGCCAATTCTTTGGTCCAGTCTACGAGCAGTACTTC	CASSQFFGPVYEQYF
.	.	TRBJ2-2	TRBV6-4	TGTGCCAGCAGTGACTCAGGACAGACGAACACCGGGGAGCTGTTTTTT	CASSDSGQTNTGELFF
.	TRBD1	TRBJ1-1	TRBV9	TGTGCCAGCAGCACCCGACAGGGAGGTGAAGCTTTCTTT	CASSTRQGGEAFF
.	TRBD1	TRBJ2-7	TRBV27	TGTGCCAGCAGTCTCCGGGACAGGGGGCTCGAGCAGTACTTC	CASSLRDRGLEQYF
.	.	TRBJ1-2	TRBV5-4	TGTGCCAGCAGCGCTACAGGACCGACGTGGGGCTACACCTTC	CASSATGPTWGYTF
.	TRBD2	TRBJ2-1	TRBV6-4	TGTGCCAGCAGTGAGTTACCGGGACTAACACGCAATGAGCAGTTCTTC	CASSELPGLTRNEQFF
.	.	TRBJ2-7	TRBV7-2	TGTGCCAGCAGCTTTCGGTCTTCCTACGAGCAGTACTTC	CASSFRSSYEQYF
.	TRBD2	TRBJ2-7	TRBV5-1	TGCGCCAGCAGCTTGACTAGCGGGAGTTACGAGCAGTACTTC	CASSLTSGSYEQYF
.	.	TRBJ1-1	TRBV30	TGTGCCTGGAACGGGGAATACACTGAAGCTTTCTTT	CAWNGEYTEAFF
once	TRBD2	TRBJ2-5	TRBV4-1	TGCGCCAGCAGCCAAGAGGGACTAGCGTTTGGGGGGGAACAAGAGACCCAGTACTTC	CASSQEGLAFGGEQETQYF
.	.	TRBJ1-5	TRBV27	TGTGCCAGCAGTTGGACAGCGTCCCTCAATCAGCCCCAGCATTTT	CASSWTASLNQPQHF
.	TRBD2	TRBJ2-2	TRBV5-1	TGCGCCAGCAGCTCGGGGACTAGCGGGGGCGCGAACACCGGGGAGCTGTTTTTT	CASSSGTSGGANTGELFF
few	TRBD2	TRBJ2-5	TRBV27	TGTGCCAGCCGTGAGCGGGGGGAGACCCAGTACTTC	CASRERGETQYF
.	TRBD2	TRBJ2-5	TRBV5-4	TGTGCCAGCAGCTTGGGACTAGCGGGGGGGCAAGAGACCCAGTACTTC	CASSLGLAGGQETQYF
.	TRBD2	TRBJ2-2	TRBV25-1	TGTGCCAGCAGTTTAGCGGGAGGGCCCCGGGAGCTGTTTTTT	CASSLAGGPRELFF
.	.	TRBJ1-3	TRBV5-5	TGTGCCAGCAGCTTGACGGGGTTGGTCTCTGGAAACACCATATATTTT	CASSLTGLVSGNTIYF
.	.	TRBJ2-3	TRBV2	TGTGCCAGCAGTCAAAGCACAGATACGCAGTATTTT	CASSQSTDTQYF
.	TRBD1	TRBJ2-5	TRBV6-1	TGTGCCAGCATTAACAGGGGGCTGGGAGAGACCCAGTACTTC	CASINRGLGETQYF
.	.	TRBJ2-4	TRBV5-1	TGCGCCAGCAGCTTGGCAGGGGGAGGAAACATTCAGTACTTC	CASSLAGGGNIQYF